Described below is a single T cell receptor (beta chain) sequence and its context. These data are taken from a study of blood T cell repertoires in COVID-19. Study details: Specimens from acute and convalescent COVID-19 originated in the United States, Italy and Spain.

Libraries were prepared by immunoSEQ multiplex PCR; TCRdb keeps only in-frame clonotypes and omits some of them. Of about 80,000 clones detected, roughly four fifths appear once; the ten largest clones hold 10% to 15%. The CDR3 spans 16 residues. The V and J ends lost 4 bases and 7 bases, in that order; junction bases with no gene match: 11. Germline CDR1 reads SGHRS; CDR2 reads YFSETQ. The source is a man aged 80 or over with acute or convalescent COVID-19. Sample: peripheral blood. The rearrangement links TRBV5-1 to TRBJ1-2; 12 bases fit TRBD1. In nucleotides, the CDR3 is TGCGCCAGCAGCCCCGTGGAGGGACAGGGGGCTGGTGGCTACACCTTC. Translation: CASSPVEGQGAGGYTF.